This T cell receptor (beta chain) was profiled in a study of cytomegalovirus exposure and HLA in healthy donors. The PCR contained 60 Vbeta and 13 Jbeta primers. Only in-frame clones appear in the TCRdb table, and some are missing; sequencing was by immunoSEQ multiplex PCR. The profile covers about 120,000 clones, with around 75% appearing a single time and around 0.79% taken by the ten largest. V was shortened by 0 bases and J by 4 bases, with 17 bases between the two germline ends. Germline CDR1 SGHNT, CDR2 YYREEE (reference sequence). CDR3 length: 17 residues. Sequencing input: PBMCs. V and J are TRBV5-4 and TRBJ1-3; possibly TRBD1 for D (6 bases). This TCR was sampled from a woman in her thirties in good health and CMV-seronegative. The CDR3 nucleotides are TGTGCCAGCAGCTTGGACCGGGGTGGGGGCTTAGGAAACACCATATATTTT. This gives the protein CASSLDRGGGLGNTIYF.